Listed below are T cell receptor beta chains from one sample, sequenced in a study of cytomegalovirus exposure and HLA in healthy donors. TCRdb keeps only in-frame clones here, not all; method: immunoSEQ multiplex PCR. The sample has approximately 150,000 clones, over 60% seen once. The specimen sequenced was PBMCs. The receptors shown here come from a man between 35 and 55 years old in good health and CMV-seronegative. Each CDR3 is given with its conserved first and last residue. The D gene is left open where the match is weak. The listing skips clone size in some rows; elsewhere it reads once, few, many or a size class.

D gene,clone size,J gene,V gene,CDR3 DNA,CDR3 protein
.,.,TRBJ2-7,TRBV5-5,TGTGCCAGCAGCTCCCCAGCCTACGAGCAGTACTTC,CASSSPAYEQYF
.,few,TRBJ2-1,TRBV19,TGTGCCAGTAGCCGACAATACAATGAGCAGTTCTTC,CASSRQYNEQFF
TRBD1,.,TRBJ2-2,TRBV9,TGTGCCAGCAGCGCTCACCGGGACAGGGGCAACACCGGGGAGCTGTTTTTT,CASSAHRDRGNTGELFF
TRBD1,once,TRBJ2-3,TRBV28,TGTGCCAGCATGGACAGGTTCGTAGATACGCAGTATTTT,CASMDRFVDTQYF
TRBD1,.,TRBJ2-3,TRBV9,TGTGCCAGCAGCGCCCAGGTATCCACAGGGGACACAGATACGCAGTATTTT,CASSAQVSTGDTDTQYF
.,.,TRBJ1-5,TRBV10-2,TGCGCCAGCAGTGAGGAGGGCTGGCATCAGCCCCAGCATTTT,CASSEEGWHQPQHF
.,.,TRBJ1-1,TRBV5-1,TGCGCCAGCAGCTGGGTGGAGGCCCTGAACACTGAAGCTTTCTTT,CASSWVEALNTEAFF
.,once,TRBJ2-7,TRBV15,TGTGCCACCAGCAGGGCCCCCGGGACACTCTCCGAGCAGTACTTC,CATSRAPGTLSEQYF
.,.,TRBJ2-7,TRBV5-4,TGTGCCAGCAGCTTGGGTCGGGACACGGGTGGGGAGCAGTACTTC,CASSLGRDTGGEQYF
TRBD1,.,TRBJ1-1,TRBV13,TGTGCCAGCAGCTCACTCAGGGGGAGCACTGAAGCTTTCTTT,CASSSLRGSTEAFF
TRBD2,.,TRBJ2-1,TRBV10-1,TGCGCCAGCGCTAGCGGGAGGGACAATGAGCAGTTCTTC,CASASGRDNEQFF
TRBD1,few,TRBJ1-1,TRBV2,TGTGCCAGCAGTGGACAGGGGGCTTACACTGAAGCTTTCTTT,CASSGQGAYTEAFF
TRBD2,.,TRBJ2-1,TRBV4-1,TGCGCCAGCAGCCAAGAGCCGGCGTCGGGTGACTATGGGCGGGGGGACTACAATGAGCAGTTCTTC,CASSQEPASGDYGRGDYNEQFF
TRBD2,once,TRBJ2-4,TRBV10-2,TGCGCCAGCACGGGGGGTGAAGACAAAAACATTCAGTACTTC,CASTGGEDKNIQYF
.,.,TRBJ1-6,TRBV29-1,.,CSVGAGTGDSPLNF
.,few,TRBJ2-7,TRBV25-1,TGTGCCAGCAGTGAATTAGTCGAAACTAAAATCTACGAGCAGTACTTC,CASSELVETKIYEQYF
TRBD1,.,TRBJ1-1,TRBV5-4,TGTGCCAGCAGCTTGGGGACAGGGCTCACTGAAGCTTTCTTT,CASSLGTGLTEAFF
TRBD2,.,TRBJ2-7,TRBV19,TGTGCCAGTAGTACCGTCGTGGAGGGAGGGCCGCAGTACTTC,CASSTVVEGGPQYF
.,.,TRBJ1-5,TRBV2,TGTGCCAGCAGTGAGAGGGCTCGCAATCAGCCCCAGAATTTT,CASSERARNQPQNF
TRBD1,.,TRBJ1-6,TRBV6-4,TGTGCCAGCAGTGAAGACAGGGACGGATCACCCCTCCACTTT,CASSEDRDGSPLHF
TRBD1,.,TRBJ2-1,TRBV19,TGTGCCAGTAGTAGGGTACAGGGGGCGGGTGAGCAGTTCTTC,CASSRVQGAGEQFF
.,few,TRBJ1-1,TRBV28,TGTGCCAGCAGAGGGGAAACTGAAGCTTTCTTT,CASRGETEAFF
TRBD1,once,TRBJ1-2,TRBV10-3,TGTGCCATCAGTGAACAGGGGAACTATGGCTACCCCTTC,CAISEQGNYGYPF
TRBD2,.,TRBJ2-3,TRBV4-2,TGTGCCAGCAGCCAACCCTCCACTAGCGGGGAGCCATTCACAGATACGCAGTATTTT,CASSQPSTSGEPFTDTQYF